This is a list of T cell receptor beta chains from one sample in a study of early T cells in non-severe SARS-CoV-2 infection. A single record per CDR3 protein comes from TCRdb applying MiXCR to the 5' RACE reads. The table lists about 59,000 distinct CDR3 sequences, over 10% of them singletons. The source was whole blood, collected at baseline. Every receptor here comes from an adult who was a healthcare worker with PCR-confirmed SARS-CoV-2 infection or an uninfected control (not recorded which). Both conserved end residues are part of each CDR3. D genes are given only for firm matches. Clone size is given for some rows only: seen once, a few or many times, or a class if the clone is expanded.

v_call: TRBV20-1; j_call: TRBJ2-7; d_call: -; clone_size: -; cdr3_nt: TGCAGTGCTAGATCGCGGGACTCGCCGGTCTACGAGCAGTACTTC; cdr3_aa: CSARSRDSPVYEQYF
v_call: TRBV11-2; j_call: TRBJ2-2; d_call: -; clone_size: few; cdr3_nt: TGTGCCAGCAGCAAGAAGGGAGCAGCTAAGAACACCGGGGAGCTGTTTTTT; cdr3_aa: CASSKKGAAKNTGELFF
v_call: TRBV11-3; j_call: TRBJ1-1; d_call: -; clone_size: -; cdr3_nt: TGTGCCAGCAGTCACAGGGAGAACACTGAAGCTTTCTTT; cdr3_aa: CASSHRENTEAFF
v_call: TRBV7-7; j_call: TRBJ2-2; d_call: -; clone_size: few; cdr3_nt: TGTGCTAGCAGCTTAAACAGTGGCGGGGAGCTGTTTTTT; cdr3_aa: CASSLNSGGELFF
v_call: TRBV11-2; j_call: TRBJ1-1; d_call: -; clone_size: -; cdr3_nt: TGTGCCAGCAGCGTCGACGGGAGAGGCACTGAAGCTTTCTTT; cdr3_aa: CASSVDGRGTEAFF
v_call: TRBV2; j_call: TRBJ2-2; d_call: -; clone_size: few; cdr3_nt: TGTGCCAGCAGACAGCAGGGGCCGAGCACCGGGGAGCTGTTTTTT; cdr3_aa: CASRQQGPSTGELFF
v_call: TRBV7-2; j_call: TRBJ2-1; d_call: TRBD1; clone_size: few; cdr3_nt: TGTGCCAGCAGCTGGACAGGGGCGCATGAGCAGTTCTTC; cdr3_aa: CASSWTGAHEQFF
v_call: TRBV28; j_call: TRBJ2-3; d_call: -; clone_size: -; cdr3_nt: TGTGCCAGCAGTTTGGGACAGGGGGGGCTAGCGGGAGGAGATACGCAGTATTTT; cdr3_aa: CASSLGQGGLAGGDTQYF
v_call: TRBV5-1; j_call: TRBJ2-7; d_call: -; clone_size: -; cdr3_nt: TGCGCCAGCAGCTTCAACTCGGGTTACGAGCAGTACTTC; cdr3_aa: CASSFNSGYEQYF
v_call: TRBV6-1; j_call: TRBJ2-7; d_call: TRBD1; clone_size: -; cdr3_nt: TGTGCCACCGGGACAGCCGGGAAGGGTGTCTACGAGCAGTACTTC; cdr3_aa: CATGTAGKGVYEQYF
v_call: TRBV7-3; j_call: TRBJ2-3; d_call: TRBD1; clone_size: few; cdr3_nt: TGTGCCAGCAGCTTAGCGACAGGGGCAGATACGCAGTATTTT; cdr3_aa: CASSLATGADTQYF
v_call: TRBV11-3; j_call: TRBJ2-1; d_call: -; clone_size: few; cdr3_nt: TGTGCCAGCAGCTTTCAAAGATCCAGGGCAGGTAGCTCCTACAATGAGCAGTTCTTC; cdr3_aa: CASSFQRSRAGSSYNEQFF
v_call: TRBV3-1; j_call: TRBJ2-1; d_call: TRBD1; clone_size: many; cdr3_nt: TGTGCCAGCAGCCACCCCAAGGCGGGGACAGGGGGATACAATGAGCAGTTCTTC; cdr3_aa: CASSHPKAGTGGYNEQFF
v_call: TRBV28; j_call: TRBJ1-2; d_call: TRBD1; clone_size: many; cdr3_nt: TGTGCCAGCAGTCCCGGACAGGGAAATGGCTACACCTTC; cdr3_aa: CASSPGQGNGYTF
v_call: TRBV12-3/TRBV12-4; j_call: TRBJ2-2; d_call: TRBD1; clone_size: -; cdr3_nt: TGTGCCACGCAGGACAGGGCTAACACCGGGGAGCTGTTTTTT; cdr3_aa: CATQDRANTGELFF
v_call: TRBV7-9; j_call: TRBJ1-2; d_call: TRBD1; clone_size: few; cdr3_nt: TGTGCCAGCAGCGGCGGGACAGAATTTTATGGCTACACCTTC; cdr3_aa: CASSGGTEFYGYTF
v_call: TRBV7-9; j_call: TRBJ2-5; d_call: TRBD2; clone_size: -; cdr3_nt: TGTGCCAGCAGCTCCCGGACAGGACTAGCGAGCCAAGAGACCCAGTACTTC; cdr3_aa: CASSSRTGLASQETQYF
v_call: TRBV9; j_call: TRBJ2-1; d_call: TRBD2; clone_size: -; cdr3_nt: TGTGCCAGCAGCGTATCCCCAAGCGGGGGGGGATACAATGAGCAGTTCTTC; cdr3_aa: CASSVSPSGGGYNEQFF
v_call: TRBV7-2; j_call: TRBJ2-5; d_call: TRBD2; clone_size: few; cdr3_nt: TGTGCCAGCAGCTTAGGATGGCAGCGGGGGGACCAAGAGACCCAGTACTTC; cdr3_aa: CASSLGWQRGDQETQYF
v_call: TRBV6-2/TRBV6-3; j_call: TRBJ2-7; d_call: TRBD2; clone_size: -; cdr3_nt: TGTGCCAGCAGCAGGGGACTAGGGCAAACCTACGAGCAGTACTTC; cdr3_aa: CASSRGLGQTYEQYF
v_call: TRBV9; j_call: TRBJ2-7; d_call: -; clone_size: few; cdr3_nt: TGTGCCAGCAGCGCCGGGACGGACTACGAGCAGTACTTC; cdr3_aa: CASSAGTDYEQYF
v_call: TRBV7-8; j_call: TRBJ1-1; d_call: -; clone_size: few; cdr3_nt: TGTGCCAGCAGCCTCGTGTCGACAGGGAACACTGAAGCTTTCTTT; cdr3_aa: CASSLVSTGNTEAFF
v_call: TRBV4-2; j_call: TRBJ2-2; d_call: TRBD2; clone_size: few; cdr3_nt: TGTGCCAGCAGCCCGCCGGGACTAGCGGGTTTTGGCGGTTCCCCCACCGGGGAGCTGTTTTTT; cdr3_aa: CASSPPGLAGFGGSPTGELFF
v_call: TRBV7-8; j_call: TRBJ2-7; d_call: TRBD1; clone_size: once; cdr3_nt: TGTGCCAGCAGCTTAGTGGGGACAGGAGCCAGCTACGAGCAGTACTTC; cdr3_aa: CASSLVGTGASYEQYF
v_call: TRBV30; j_call: TRBJ1-2; d_call: TRBD1; clone_size: many; cdr3_nt: TGTGCCTGGAGTACAGGGGGCAGTGTCTATGGCTACACCTTC; cdr3_aa: CAWSTGGSVYGYTF
v_call: TRBV10-3; j_call: TRBJ2-1; d_call: TRBD1; clone_size: -; cdr3_nt: TGTGCCATCAGGCCGGACAGGGCGGATGAGCAGTTCTTC; cdr3_aa: CAIRPDRADEQFF
v_call: TRBV4-3; j_call: TRBJ2-7; d_call: TRBD1; clone_size: -; cdr3_nt: TGCGCCAGCAGCCACCTAACAGGGGCTTACGAGCAGTACTTC; cdr3_aa: CASSHLTGAYEQYF
v_call: TRBV28; j_call: TRBJ2-5; d_call: TRBD2; clone_size: few; cdr3_nt: TGTGCCAGCAGTAATCGGGGGGCCCAGTACTTC; cdr3_aa: CASSNRGAQYF
v_call: TRBV12-3/TRBV12-4; j_call: TRBJ1-1; d_call: -; clone_size: few; cdr3_nt: TGTGCCAGCAGTTCTATCAGGGCTCAAGCTTTCTTT; cdr3_aa: CASSSIRAQAFF
v_call: TRBV12-3/TRBV12-4; j_call: TRBJ2-5; d_call: -; clone_size: -; cdr3_nt: TGTGCCAGCCTCAGGAGGGGATACCAAGAGACCCAGTACTTC; cdr3_aa: CASLRRGYQETQYF
v_call: TRBV30; j_call: TRBJ1-1; d_call: TRBD1; clone_size: -; cdr3_nt: TGTGCCTACGACAGGGGGACTGAAGCTTTCTTT; cdr3_aa: CAYDRGTEAFF
v_call: TRBV6-2/TRBV6-3; j_call: TRBJ2-3; d_call: TRBD2; clone_size: -; cdr3_nt: TGTGCCAGCAGTACTTGGACTAGCGGGAGTAAGACAGATACGCAGTATTTT; cdr3_aa: CASSTWTSGSKTDTQYF
v_call: TRBV3-1; j_call: TRBJ2-4; d_call: -; clone_size: -; cdr3_nt: TGTGCCAGCAGCCTCCTAAGGGGGAACATTCAGTACTTC; cdr3_aa: CASSLLRGNIQYF
v_call: TRBV5-4; j_call: TRBJ1-1; d_call: -; clone_size: -; cdr3_nt: TGTGCCAGCAGCTTGCCCCAGGGTTACACTGAAGCTTTCTTT; cdr3_aa: CASSLPQGYTEAFF
v_call: TRBV6-4; j_call: TRBJ2-3; d_call: TRBD1; clone_size: many; cdr3_nt: TGTGCCAGCAGTGCCGGGACAGGGGCAGATACGCAGTATTTT; cdr3_aa: CASSAGTGADTQYF
v_call: TRBV4-3; j_call: TRBJ2-3; d_call: -; clone_size: -; cdr3_nt: TGCGCCAGCAGCCACAGCAGTGCATCAGATACGCAGTATTTT; cdr3_aa: CASSHSSASDTQYF
v_call: TRBV29-1; j_call: TRBJ2-3; d_call: -; clone_size: -; cdr3_nt: TGCAGCGTTGAGGGGGGACCTTCCCCTAGCACAGATACGCAGTATTTT; cdr3_aa: CSVEGGPSPSTDTQYF
v_call: TRBV30; j_call: TRBJ1-1; d_call: -; clone_size: few; cdr3_nt: TGTGCCTGGAGTGGAGAAGTCCGGGACACTGAAGCTTTCTTT; cdr3_aa: CAWSGEVRDTEAFF
v_call: TRBV10-1; j_call: TRBJ2-1; d_call: TRBD1; clone_size: -; cdr3_nt: TGCGCCAGCAGTGACGACAGGGCAAATGAGCAGTTCTTC; cdr3_aa: CASSDDRANEQFF
v_call: TRBV11-2; j_call: TRBJ2-1; d_call: -; clone_size: few; cdr3_nt: TGTGCCAGCAGCTTAGTGGGCAATGAGCAGTTCTTC; cdr3_aa: CASSLVGNEQFF
v_call: TRBV5-1; j_call: TRBJ1-3; d_call: TRBD1; clone_size: few; cdr3_nt: TGCGCCAGCAGCTATAAACCGGGACAGGGCTACTCTGGAAACACCATATATTTT; cdr3_aa: CASSYKPGQGYSGNTIYF